This T cell receptor beta chain was found in a study of blood T cell repertoires in COVID-19 (dated by TCRdb to 2020 to 2022). General notes on the study: The collaborator samples originated in the United States, Italy and Spain and spanned the acute and convalescent phases of COVID-19. Samples came from the ongoing ImmuneRACE study (first 160 participants) plus 1,254 subjects from 6 global collaborators. The repertoires were released in a freely available public database meant as a resource for research on the immune response to SARS-CoV-2. Subjects who had been exposed to COVID-19, were actively infected with it, or had recovered from it provided the deeply sampled blood TCRbeta repertoires that made up the dataset. The prospective study material was composed of cDNA or gDNA derived from T cells, B-cell-depleted T cells, or PBMCs. Nearly every sample came with metadata listing a de-identified subject ID, COVID-19 status, age in years and sex. Where available, HLA class I and class II types were taken from metadata supplied by the sample provider and were not determined by assay-based typing. The investigation overall reported the following: How much clinical and demographic metadata was included differed by source and by participant, and the metadata was provided uncurated.

Enrolling through a virtual design, the prospective study's participants ranged in age from roughly 18 to 100 years and lived across roughly 23 United States geographic areas. In the prospective study, participants were assigned to cohorts based on the clinical history participants reported in a screening survey and a study questionnaire. Mobile phlebotomists in the prospective study collected whole blood, serum and a nasopharyngeal or oropharyngeal swab from every participant. Prospective study participants could optionally give additional blood draws and questionnaires over a 2-month period. Before DNA extraction, prospective study blood samples were shipped either frozen or at room temperature. V was cut back by 9 bases and J by 7 bases, leaving a gap of 10 bases between them. The CDR3 covers 12 residues, taking in both the cysteine and the phenylalanine. Only CDR3 DNA is held: 36 bases, read in frame from base 1. The germline V gene (reference sequence) gives CDR1 as MNHEY and CDR2 as SMNVEV.

Details on this clone: Its antigen target is currently unknown. The sample holds no much larger clone one base away, and base qualities are not on file.

The immunoSEQ Assay, a bias-controlled multiplex PCR, was used to amplify TCRbeta CDR3 regions from genomic DNA. The source study handled its data this way. Nucleated cell counts per sample were estimated from amplification of reference gene primers within the assay. To quantify the absolute abundance of each unique TCRbeta CDR3 rearrangement, sequence reads were collapsed and filtered. For each sample, productive Simpson clonality was calculated by taking the square root of Simpson's diversity index across productive rearrangements. TCRdb took this table from immuneACCESS and kept in-frame rearrangements with V and J called. Such tables lack part of the clones; where checked against another copy, unresolved V genes explain under half of the gap, and the rest is unexplained. Clonal size and the V and J genes are those of that table, whereas D and trimming came from the DNA. The sample records 200,000 to 250,000 clones, more than 75% of which are singletons. The ten largest clones represent around 4.5% of the sample.

The specimen was PBMCs or T cells enriched from blood (not recorded which). The V gene is TRBV27 and the J gene is TRBJ1-6; TRBD1 could be the D gene, as 5 bases match. This receptor was obtained from a man in his thirties or forties with acute COVID-19. The DNA sequence is TGTGCCAGTCGACCAGGGAATTCACCCCTCCACTTT. Translated, it gives CASRPGNSPLHF.